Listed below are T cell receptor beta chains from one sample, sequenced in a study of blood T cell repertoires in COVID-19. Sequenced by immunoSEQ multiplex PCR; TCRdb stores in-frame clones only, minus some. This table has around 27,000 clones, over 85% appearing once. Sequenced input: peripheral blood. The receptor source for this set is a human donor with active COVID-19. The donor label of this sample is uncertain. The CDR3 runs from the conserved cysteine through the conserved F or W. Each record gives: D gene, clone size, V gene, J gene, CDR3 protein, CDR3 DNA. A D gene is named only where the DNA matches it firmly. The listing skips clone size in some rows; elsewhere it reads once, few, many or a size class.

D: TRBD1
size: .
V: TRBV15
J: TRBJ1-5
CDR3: CATSLQGARGNQPQHF
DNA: TGTGCCACCAGCCTACAGGGGGCTCGGGGCAATCAGCCCCAGCATTTT

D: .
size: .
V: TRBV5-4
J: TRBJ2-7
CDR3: CASSFKGGNEQYF
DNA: TGTGCCAGCAGCTTTAAGGGAGGAAACGAGCAGTACTTC

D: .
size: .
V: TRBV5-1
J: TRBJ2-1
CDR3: CASSLSRAYNEQFF
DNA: TGCGCCAGCAGCTTGAGCAGGGCCTACAATGAGCAGTTCTTC

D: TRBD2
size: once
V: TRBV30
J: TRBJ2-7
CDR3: CAWKVGLAGEQYF
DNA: TGTGCCTGGAAGGTCGGACTAGCGGGCGAGCAGTACTTC

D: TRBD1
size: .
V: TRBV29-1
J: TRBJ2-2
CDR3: CSVARTGGTGELFF
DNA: TGCAGCGTTGCTAGGACAGGGGGAACCGGGGAGCTGTTTTTT

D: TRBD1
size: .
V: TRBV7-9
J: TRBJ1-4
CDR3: CASSLGSGGNEKLFF
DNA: TGTGCCAGCAGCTTAGGATCAGGGGGCAATGAAAAACTGTTTTTT

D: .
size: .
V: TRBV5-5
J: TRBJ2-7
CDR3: CASSPSPGSSYEQYF
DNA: TGTGCCAGCAGCCCCTCCCCCGGTAGCTCCTACGAGCAGTACTTC

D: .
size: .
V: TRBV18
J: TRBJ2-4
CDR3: CASSPSDIQYF
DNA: TGTGCCAGCTCACCCTCAGACATTCAGTACTTC

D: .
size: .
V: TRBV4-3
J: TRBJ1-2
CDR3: CASSQAGFGYTF
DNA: TGCGCCAGCAGCCAAGCAGGGTTTGGCTACACCTTC

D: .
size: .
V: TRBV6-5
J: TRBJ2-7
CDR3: CASRTGGGTYEQYF
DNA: TGTGCCAGCAGGACCGGTGGGGGGACGTACGAGCAGTACTTC

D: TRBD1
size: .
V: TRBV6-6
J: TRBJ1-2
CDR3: CASSNNPGQTNYGYTF
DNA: TGTGCCAGCAGCAACAATCCGGGACAGACTAACTATGGCTACACCTTC

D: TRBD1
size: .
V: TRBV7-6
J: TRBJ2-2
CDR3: CASSLEGAGTGELFF
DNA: TGTGCCAGCAGCTTAGAGGGGGCTGGAACCGGGGAGCTGTTTTTT

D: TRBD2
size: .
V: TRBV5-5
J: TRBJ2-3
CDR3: CASSPPATSGGGTDTQYF
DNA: TGTGCCAGCAGCCCCCCGGCTACTAGCGGGGGGGGCACAGATACGCAGTATTTT

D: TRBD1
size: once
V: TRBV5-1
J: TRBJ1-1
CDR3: CASSGLDRAEAFF
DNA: TGCGCCAGCAGTGGACTGGACAGGGCAGAAGCTTTCTTT

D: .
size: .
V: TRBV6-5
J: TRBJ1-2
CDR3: CASSYGWAPDYGYTF
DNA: TGTGCCAGCAGTTACGGTTGGGCGCCCGACTATGGCTACACCTTC

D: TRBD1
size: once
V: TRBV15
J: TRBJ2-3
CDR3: CATSSTKGAEKGDTQYF
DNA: TGTGCCACCAGCAGCACTAAGGGGGCGGAGAAGGGTGATACGCAGTATTTT

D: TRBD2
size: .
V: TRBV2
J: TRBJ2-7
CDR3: CASKELAAVASGEQYF
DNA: TGTGCCAGCAAGGAACTAGCGGCAGTAGCATCGGGCGAGCAGTACTTC

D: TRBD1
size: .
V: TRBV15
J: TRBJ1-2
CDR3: CATSSLAETGGGRMDGYTF
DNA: TGTGCCACCAGCAGCCTCGCAGAGACAGGGGGCGGACGGATGGATGGCTACACCTTC

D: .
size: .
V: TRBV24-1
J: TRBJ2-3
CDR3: CATSDSRPGPSTDTQYF
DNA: TGTGCCACCAGTGATTCCCGGCCAGGGCCTAGCACAGATACGCAGTATTTT

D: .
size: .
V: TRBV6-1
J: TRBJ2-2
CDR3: CASSEEGWTGELFF
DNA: TGTGCCAGCAGTGAAGAGGGGTGGACCGGGGAGCTGTTTTTT

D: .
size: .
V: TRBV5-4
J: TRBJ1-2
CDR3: CASSLQGYGYGYTF
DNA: TGTGCCAGCAGCTTACAGGGATATGGCTATGGCTACACCTTC

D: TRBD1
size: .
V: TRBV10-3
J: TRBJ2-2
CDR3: CASTGQGASGELFF
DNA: TGTGCCAGCACGGGACAGGGGGCCTCCGGGGAGCTGTTTTTT

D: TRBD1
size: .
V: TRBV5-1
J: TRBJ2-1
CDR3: CASSLKGGFYNEQFF
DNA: TGCGCCAGCAGCTTGAAAGGGGGCTTCTACAATGAGCAGTTCTTC

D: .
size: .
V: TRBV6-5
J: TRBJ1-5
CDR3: CASSYGRGGNQPQHF
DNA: TGTGCCAGCAGTTACGGCAGGGGAGGCAATCAGCCCCAGCATTTT

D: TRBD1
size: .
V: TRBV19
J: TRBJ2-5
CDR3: CASSTRQGESGETQYF
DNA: TGTGCCAGTAGTACCCGACAGGGCGAATCGGGGGAGACCCAGTACTTC

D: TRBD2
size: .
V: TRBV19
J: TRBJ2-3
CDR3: CASTRLAGGPGTDTQYF
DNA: TGTGCCAGTACCAGACTAGCGGGAGGGCCAGGGACAGATACGCAGTATTTT

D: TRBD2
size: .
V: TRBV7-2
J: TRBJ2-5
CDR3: CASSFLAGGIKGETQYF
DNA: TGTGCCAGCAGCTTTTTAGCGGGGGGGATAAAAGGGGAGACCCAGTACTTC

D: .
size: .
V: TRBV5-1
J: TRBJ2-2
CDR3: CASSPRTDTTGELFF
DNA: TGCGCCAGCAGCCCAAGGACAGACACCACCGGGGAGCTGTTTTTT

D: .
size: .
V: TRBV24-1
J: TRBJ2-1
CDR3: CATSVNRTRSFYNEQFF
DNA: TGTGCCACCAGTGTCAATAGGACTCGAAGCTTCTACAATGAGCAGTTCTTC

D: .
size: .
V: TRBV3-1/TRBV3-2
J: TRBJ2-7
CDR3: CASSQTGTSYEQYF
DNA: TGTGCCAGCAGCCAAACAGGTACGTCCTACGAGCAGTACTTC

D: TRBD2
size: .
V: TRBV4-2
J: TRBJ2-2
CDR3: CASSQGGEGTGELFF
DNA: TGTGCCAGCAGCCAGGGAGGGGAGGGCACCGGGGAGCTGTTTTTT

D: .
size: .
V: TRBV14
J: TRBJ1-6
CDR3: CASSQALDSPLHF
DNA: TGTGCCAGCAGCCAAGCTCTTGATTCACCCCTCCACTTT

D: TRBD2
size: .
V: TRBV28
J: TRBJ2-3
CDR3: CASSFRSSGRTDTQYF
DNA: TGTGCCAGCAGTTTTAGGTCTAGCGGGCGCACAGATACGCAGTATTTT

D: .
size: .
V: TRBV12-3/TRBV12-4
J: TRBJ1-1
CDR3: CASSLSSEAFF
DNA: TGTGCCAGCAGTTTGAGCTCTGAAGCTTTCTTT

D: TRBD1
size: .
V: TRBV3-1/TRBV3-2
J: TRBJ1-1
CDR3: CASSQDPRDSQTREAFF
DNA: TGTGCCAGCAGCCAAGATCCTAGGGACAGCCAGACGCGGGAAGCTTTCTTT